Following are 29 T cell receptor beta chains from one sample sequenced in a study of CD8+ T cells in alopecia areata. cDNA prepared by RNA extraction and subsequent reverse transcription served as the template for sequencing. Data came from immunoSEQ multiplex PCR; TCRdb stores just in-frame clones and leaves some out. The sample lists approximately 98,000 clones, approximately 61% seen once, with around a quarter in the top ten. Sequencing was carried out using NKG2D-low CD8+ T cells sorted from blood. These receptors originate from a human donor with alopecia areata.

The chain is built from TRBV4-1 and TRBJ2-7; TRBD2 aligns across 10 bases. The CDR3 totals 15 residues. The germline V gene encodes CDR1 MGHRA and CDR2 YSYEKL. Unmatched junction bases numbered 9, after V lost 4 bases and J lost 6 bases. This CDR3 reads CASSPPGTSVSEQYF. As DNA, the CDR3 is TGCGCCAGCAGCCCGCCCGGGACTAGCGTCTCCGAGCAGTACTTC.

This clone was observed a few times. The chain employs TRBV4-1 and TRBJ2-1; the D gene is possibly TRBD2 (5 bases). Between the trimmed V and J ends, which lost 8 bases and 6 bases, there was a span of 17 bases. The germline V gene has CDR1 MGHRA and CDR2 YSYEKL. The CDR3 runs to 14 residues. CDR3 amino acids: CASSPGFEGNEQFF. As DNA, the CDR3 is TGCGCCAGCTCTCCGGGATTCGAAGGCAATGAGCAGTTCTTC.

This clone was observed a handful of times. The chain recombines TRBV5-8 with TRBJ1-1; 7 nucleotides match TRBD1. V shed 6 bases and J 1 base; nucleotides not matched to a gene: 3. Germline V gives CDR1 SGHTS, CDR2 YDEGEE. This CDR3 is 13 amino acids long. The CDR3 region is CASKDRPNTEAFF. DNA for the CDR3: TGTGCCAGCAAGGACAGGCCGAACACTGAAGCTTTCTTT.

J is TRBJ1-2 and V is TRBV29-1; no firm D call. V lost 5 bases, J lost 7 bases, and 5 bases lay in between. Germline loops: CDR1 SQVTM, CDR2 ANQGSEA. The CDR3 extends over 9 amino acids. CDR3: CSVPPGYTF. CDR3 sequence (DNA): TGCAGCGTTCCACCTGGCTACACCTTC.

The sample holds a few counts of this clone. J is TRBJ2-2 and V is TRBV6-6; TRBD1 agrees at 9 bases. V trimming: 7 bases; J trimming: 7 bases; junction bases outside the gene matches: 10. CDR1 and CDR2 (germline): MNHNY, SVGAGI (reference sequence). CDR3 length: 15 amino acids. Written as DNA, the CDR3 is TGTGCCAGCACCCTCGACAGGGGGATTGACGGGGAGCTGTTTTTT. Amino acids: CASTLDRGIDGELFF.

The rearrangement links TRBV7-8 to TRBJ1-4; 8 positions agree with TRBD1. V lost 3 bases, J lost 4 bases, and 7 bases stayed unmatched. This CDR3 comprises 16 residues. Germline V CDR1 and CDR2: SGHVS, FQNEAQ. In DNA form, the CDR3 reads TGTGCCAGCAGCTTCCTTGGACAGGGCCTTAATGAAAAACTGTTTTTT. It translates to CASSFLGQGLNEKLFF.

CDR3 in amino acids: CASSPENTEAFF. As DNA, the CDR3 is TGCGCCAGCAGCCCAGAGAACACTGAAGCTTTCTTT. The chain couples TRBV4-1 to TRBJ1-1; D is unresolved. V lost 4 bases, J lost 1 base, and 4 bases lay in between. This CDR3 comprises 12 residues. In germline, CDR1 is MGHRA, CDR2 YSYEKL.

This sequence joins TRBV27 and TRBJ2-7; D assignment may be TRBD1 or TRBD2 (5 bases each). Germline V gene lookup returns CDR1 MNHEY and CDR2 SMNVEV (reference sequence). V gave up 0 bases and J gave up 6 bases, with 12 bases separating them. The CDR3 is 14 residues long. The CDR3 nucleotides are TGTGCCAGCAGTTTATCCACATTAGGGACCGAGCAGTACTTC. As protein: CASSLSTLGTEQYF.

This rearrangement joins TRBV20-1 to TRBJ1-2; unclear D gene. The V end was cut by 3 bases, the J end by 6 bases, with 8 bases between. CDR3 length: 11 residues. CDR1 is DFQATT and CDR2 is SNEGSKA in the germline V gene (reference sequence). The CDR3, as DNA: TGCAGTGCTAGGATAATGAATGGCTACACCTTC. Protein product: CSARIMNGYTF.

This clone was seen a few times. The CDR3 here is CASSGTGMGNEQFF. The CDR3 DNA is TGTGCCAGCAGTGGAACAGGGATGGGGAATGAGCAGTTCTTC. The chain combines TRBV6-1 with TRBJ2-1; tentatively, D is TRBD1 (6 bases). V was shortened by 4 bases and J by 7 bases, with 14 bases between the two germline ends. This CDR3 comprises 14 residues. Germline-derived CDR1 and CDR2 are MNHNS and SASEGT.

This CDR3 is CARLTGFIPGANVLTF. Written as DNA, the CDR3 is TGTGCCAGGTTGACAGGGTTTATCCCTGGGGCCAACGTCCTGACTTTC. J is TRBJ2-6 and V is TRBV2; 7 bases map to TRBD1. The CDR3 has 16 residues. The ends lost 9 bases at V and 2 bases at J; junction bases unmatched: 10. Germline V gene lookup returns CDR1 SNHLY and CDR2 FYNNEI.

The chain combines TRBV5-1 with TRBJ2-7, with D uncertain. V gave up 0 bases and J gave up 0 bases, with 13 bases separating them. Germline V lookup: CDR1 SGHRS, CDR2 YFSETQ. The CDR3 covers 16 residues. The chain's CDR3 is CASSLALQVASYEQYF. In nucleotides, the CDR3 is TGCGCCAGCAGCTTGGCCCTGCAAGTAGCCTCCTACGAGCAGTACTTC.

CDR3 loop: CARLGETQYF. CDR3 bases: TGCGCCAGATTGGGAGAGACCCAGTACTTC. This chain links TRBV5-1 with TRBJ2-5; no clear D gene. V lost 8 bases and J lost 4, with 6 bases in between. This CDR3 contains 10 residues. Germline V gives CDR1 SGHRS, CDR2 YFSETQ. Full variable domain (remainder filled in from reference TRBV5-1 and TRBJ2-5): KAGVTQTPRYLIKTRGQQVTLSCSPISGHRSVSWYQQTPGQGLQFLFEYFSETQRNKGNFPGRFSGRQFSNSRSEMNVSTLELGDSALYLCARLGETQYFGPGTRLLVL.

This chain connects TRBV5-1 to TRBJ2-7; weak D call: TRBD2 (5 bases). In germline, CDR1 is SGHRS, CDR2 YFSETQ. The V gene lost 0 bases and the J gene lost 2 bases, with 12 bases spanning the gap. The CDR3 loop spans 15 amino acids. CDR3 residues: CASSLAAGGAYEQYF. The DNA for the CDR3 is TGCGCCAGCAGCTTGGCCGCGGGTGGAGCCTACGAGCAGTACTTC.

The chain couples TRBV6-6 to TRBJ1-1; no clear D gene. V was shortened by 6 bases and J by 7 bases, with 21 bases between the two germline ends. Looked up from germline, CDR1 is MNHNY and CDR2 is SVGAGI (reference sequence). The CDR3 consists of 15 residues. The CDR3: CASRMEMETYLEAFF. The CDR3 DNA is TGTGCCAGCAGGATGGAGATGGAGACTTACCTTGAAGCTTTCTTT.

The count of this clone is one. The chain recombines TRBV7-9 with TRBJ2-7; TRBD1 might be the D (5 bases). The CDR3 extends over 15 amino acids. V lost 4 bases to trimming and J lost 2 bases, with 15 bases between them. Germline CDR1 and CDR2: SEHNR and FQNEAQ (reference sequence). The CDR3 loop reads CASSSQDEPTYEQYF. The DNA of the CDR3 is TGTGCCAGCAGCTCACAGGACGAACCTACCTACGAGCAGTACTTC.

For this clone: This sample includes further DNA sequences coding for the same CDR3. The chain combines TRBV5-6 with TRBJ2-1; no clear D gene. The CDR3 contains 13 residues. Per the germline V gene, CDR1 is SGHDT and CDR2 is YYEEEE. V was pared by 2 bases and J by 2 bases, with 5 bases between. CDR3 loop: CASSLGTYNEQFF. The CDR3 coding sequence is TGTGCCAGCAGCTTAGGTACCTACAATGAGCAGTTCTTC.

The genes are TRBV27 and TRBJ1-1; D possibly corresponds to TRBD1 (5 bases). CDR3 length equals 13 residues. The germline V gene has CDR1 MNHEY and CDR2 SMNVEV (reference sequence). Trimming removed 10 bases from V and 0 bases from J, with 12 bases in between. The CDR3 DNA sequence: TGTGCCACCTCGGGACGGTTGAACACTGAAGCTTTCTTT. This encodes CATSGRLNTEAFF.

The chain couples TRBV6-1 to TRBJ1-2, with D maybe TRBD1 (5 bases). The CDR3 is made up of 15 amino acids. In germline, CDR1 is MNHNS, CDR2 SASEGT. The V end lost 6 bases, the J end lost 2 bases, and 16 bases lay between the germline ends. The CDR3 region has the DNA TGTGCCAGCAGCCGGAACCCAGGGAGCAACTATGGCTACACCTTC. The encoded protein is CASSRNPGSNYGYTF.

This clone was seen once. This chain links TRBV6-8 with TRBJ2-5, with D tentatively TRBD1 (5 bases). In germline, CDR1 is MNHGY, CDR2 SAAAGT. This CDR3 is 15 amino acids long. V lost 6 bases and J lost 5, with 19 bases in between. The CDR3 DNA sequence: TGTGCCAGCAGACTAACCAGGGTACCCAAGGAGACCCAGTACTTC. Translated: CASRLTRVPKETQYF.

J is TRBJ2-1 and V is TRBV5-1; the match to TRBD2 covers 7 bases. Germline values: CDR1 SGHRS, CDR2 YFSETQ. J gave up 6 bases and V 4 bases, and 10 bases lay outside the gene matches. The CDR3 has 15 amino acids. The CDR3 protein is CASSRSSGVGNEQFF. CDR3 bases: TGCGCCAGCAGCAGATCTAGCGGCGTAGGCAATGAGCAGTTCTTC.

The chain employs TRBV9 and TRBJ2-5, with 13 bases that match TRBD2. Germline CDR1 reads SGDLS; CDR2 reads YYNGEE. CDR3 length: 17 amino acids. Unmatched junction bases numbered 7, after V lost 0 bases and J lost 5 bases. The CDR3 loop reads CASSVDRTSGSGETQYF. In DNA form, the CDR3 reads TGTGCCAGCAGCGTAGATCGGACTAGCGGGAGCGGGGAGACCCAGTACTTC. The full variable domain, in which reference TRBV9 and TRBJ2-5 provide the parts outside the CDR3, is DSGVTQTPKHLITATGQRVTLRCSPRSGDLSVYWYQQSLDQGLQFLIQYYNGEERAKGNILERFSAQQFPDLHSELNLSSLELGDSALYFCASSVDRTSGSGETQYFGPGTRLLVL.

This sequence joins TRBV29-1 and TRBJ2-1; D perhaps matches TRBD2 (6 bases). V was trimmed by 7 bases and J by 0 bases, leaving 16 bases between them. CDR3 length: 15 amino acids. CDR1 is SQVTM, CDR2 ANQGSEA, per germline. The CDR3 here is CSARVGLSSYNEQFF. The CDR3 DNA sequence: TGCAGCGCCCGGGTAGGACTAAGCTCCTACAATGAGCAGTTCTTC.

On this clone itself: At one of its ends the junction is not consistent with the germline gene, which may arise from a read error. This sequence joins TRBV5-1 and TRBJ2-7; possible D gene TRBD1, 6 bases. Per the germline V gene, CDR1 is SGHRS and CDR2 is YFSETQ. The length of the CDR3 is 12 residues. CDR3 in amino acids: CASKDRNYEQYF. CDR3 in DNA: TGTGCCAGCAAGGACAGAAACTACGAGCAGTACTTC.

The chain recombines TRBV5-1 with TRBJ1-1; D perhaps matches TRBD1 (5 bases). V lost 2 bases and J lost 4, with 9 bases in between. The CDR3 sequence is 13 residues long. Germline-derived CDR1 and CDR2 are SGHRS and YFSETQ. The CDR3 nucleotides are TGCGCCAGCAGCTTTCAGGGTTTCACTGAAGCTTTCTTT. Protein sequence: CASSFQGFTEAFF. Combining the CDR3 with reference TRBV5-1 and TRBJ1-1 gives the whole variable domain KAGVTQTPRYLIKTRGQQVTLSCSPISGHRSVSWYQQTPGQGLQFLFEYFSETQRNKGNFPGRFSGRQFSNSRSEMNVSTLELGDSALYLCASSFQGFTEAFFGQGTRLTVV.

Only a few counts were recorded for this clone. This chain's CDR3 is CASRDRDKVEQFF. CDR3 sequence (DNA): TGTGCCAGCAGGGACAGGGATAAGGTTGAGCAGTTCTTC. The chain joins TRBV5-4 to TRBJ2-1, with 8 bases lining up with TRBD1. Germline V gives CDR1 SGHNT, CDR2 YYREEE (reference sequence). Germline trimming cut 5 bases from V and 9 bases from J; bases unmatched to any gene: 7. The CDR3 has 13 amino acids.

The rearrangement uses TRBV6-1 and TRBJ1-2; D remains ambiguous. This CDR3 contains 14 residues. V was cut by 10 bases and J by 5 bases, with 20 bases left in between. Germline V gene lookup returns CDR1 MNHNS and CDR2 SASEGT. The CDR3 region is CATWRGEIPYGYTF. The CDR3, as DNA: TGTGCCACCTGGCGCGGGGAGATTCCATATGGCTACACCTTC.

V and J are TRBV6-6 and TRBJ2-1; no definite D call. Trimming removed 8 bases from V and 15 bases from J, with 23 bases in between. This CDR3 has 13 residues. The germline CDR1 and CDR2 sequences are MNHNY and SVGAGI (reference sequence). The CDR3 region has the DNA TGTGCCAGCGGGCACAGCGCTTTAATGGACCCGTTCTTC. This translates into CASGHSALMDPFF.

J is TRBJ2-7 and V is TRBV5-4; a possible D gene is TRBD1 (6 bases). V was clipped by 2 bases and J by 2 bases, with 14 bases between them. CDR3 size: 15 residues. Germline V gives CDR1 SGHNT, CDR2 YYREEE (reference sequence). CDR3 nucleotide sequence: TGTGCCAGCAGCTTCGGGGACACTGGCCCCTACGAGCAGTACTTC. This encodes CASSFGDTGPYEQYF.